The 12 T cell receptor beta chains below all came from one sample that was sequenced in a study of T cell clonotyping in hematopoietic cell transplantation (dated by TCRdb to 2020 to 2023). The time point label here, explained by the study, means: recipient sample about 28 days before transplant, after cytoreduction. The library came from the immunoSEQ multiplex PCR assay. TCRdb took over this immuneACCESS table, retaining in-frame rearrangements with V and J assigned. Such tables are incomplete; in checked studies, under half of the missing clones stem from an unresolved V gene, and the remainder is unexplained. The sample includes some 10,000 clones, with around 90% observed a single time. 14% to 15% of the sample is taken by the ten largest. The starting material was peripheral blood mononuclear cells, obtained before stem cell transplant. The receptors come from a woman aged 45 to 65 with chronic myeloid leukemia. Some clones in this sample may be carry-over from other donors' samples.

The rearrangement joins TRBV4-1 to TRBJ2-7; TRBD1 agrees at 8 bases. In germline, CDR1 is MGHRA, CDR2 YSYEKL. J lost 3 bases, V lost 1 base, and 8 bases had no gene match. The CDR3 has 16 amino acids. CDR3 in amino acids: CASSQASGTGSYEQYF. The CDR3 DNA follows: TGCGCCAGCAGCCAAGCTTCAGGGACAGGAAGCTACGAGCAGTACTTC.

This chain links TRBV10-3 with TRBJ2-2, with D unresolved. Germline CDR1 ENHRY, CDR2 SYGVKD. This CDR3 spans 13 amino acids. The V end lost 3 bases, the J end lost 8 bases, and 10 bases lay between the germline ends. The CDR3 sequence: CAISEEVDGELFF. For the CDR3, the DNA is TGTGCCATCAGTGAAGAGGTTGATGGGGAGCTGTTTTTT.

This clone was recorded only once. The chain employs TRBV28 and TRBJ2-7; 10 bases map to TRBD1. Germline CDR1 is MDHEN and CDR2 is SYDVKM. The CDR3 contains 15 residues. V was pared by 6 bases and J by 9 bases, with 14 bases of the junction left unmatched. CDR3 sequence reads: CASSSSGTGDIGQYF. The CDR3 coding sequence is TGTGCCAGCAGCTCTTCCGGGACAGGGGACATCGGGCAGTACTTC.

This clone was counted a few times. The chain has TRBV7-9 and TRBJ1-5, with 7 bases lining up with TRBD1. V shed 1 base, J shed 0 bases, and the junction held 6 bases outside the gene matches. The germline CDR1 and CDR2 sequences are SEHNR and FQNEAQ (reference sequence). This CDR3 region has 17 residues. The CDR3 nucleotides read TGTGCCAGCAGCTTAGGACAGGGCCTGGGTAGCAATCAGCCCCAGCATTTT. Translated: CASSLGQGLGSNQPQHF.

V usage is TRBV6-5 and J usage is TRBJ2-7; 8 bases match TRBD2. The trim removed 6 bases at V and 2 bases at J, leaving 9 bases unmatched. CDR1 MNHEY and CDR2 SVGAGI come from the germline V gene. The CDR3 is 15 residues long. The CDR3 DNA reads TGTGCCAGCAGGGGAATAGCGGGAAGAACCTACGAGCAGTACTTC. The encoded protein is CASRGIAGRTYEQYF.

The chain links TRBV30 to TRBJ2-1; the D is unclear. CDR3 length equals 13 residues. Germline CDR1 reads GTSNPN; CDR2 reads SVGIG (reference sequence). The germline V and J ends were trimmed by 2 bases and 3 bases, with 8 bases remaining between them. Here the CDR3 DNA reads TGTGCCTGGAGTAGGTGGGGCTACAATGAGCAGTTCTTC. Its protein is CAWSRWGYNEQFF.

In its sample, this clone was seen a few times. This chain links TRBV30 with TRBJ1-2, with 9 bases matching TRBD1. The CDR3 runs to 13 residues. Per the germline V gene, CDR1 is GTSNPN and CDR2 is SVGIG (reference sequence). V lost 6 bases to trimming and J lost 3 bases; unmatched junction nucleotides: 5. The CDR3 protein is CACKWDRDYGYTF. DNA of the CDR3: TGTGCCTGTAAGTGGGACAGGGACTATGGCTACACCTTC. The entire variable domain, with the rest obtained from reference TRBV30 and TRBJ1-2, is as follows: SQTIHQWPATLVQPVGSPLSLECTVEGTSNPNLYWYRQAAGRGLQLLFYSVGIGQISSEVPQNLSASRPQDRQFILSSKKLLLSDSGFYLCACKWDRDYGYTFGSGTRLTVV.

This rearrangement joins TRBV27 to TRBJ2-3; D unresolved. Trimming removed 7 bases at V and 2 bases at J, with 13 bases between. Germline CDR1 and CDR2: MNHEY and SMNVEV (reference sequence). CDR3 size: 14 residues. The CDR3 nucleotides are TGTGCCAGCACTCCTTCCCGGGCCACAGATACGCAGTATTTT. This sequence encodes CASTPSRATDTQYF.

The V and J genes are TRBV10-3 and TRBJ1-2; D may be TRBD1 (5 bases). Trimming removed 10 bases from V and 2 bases from J, with 14 bases in between. The CDR3 spans 13 residues. Per the germline V gene, CDR1 is ENHRY and CDR2 is SYGVKD. CDR3 amino acids: CATLIGGNYGYTF. CDR3 bases: TGTGCCACCCTGATCGGGGGAAACTATGGCTACACCTTC.

The chain employs TRBV29-1 and TRBJ2-5, with 12 bases aligning to TRBD2. The CDR3 length is 17 residues. Germline CDR1 is SQVTM and CDR2 is ANQGSEA. V lost 4 bases, J lost 0 bases, and 9 bases stayed unmatched. CDR3 DNA: TGCAGCGTTGGCCTAGCGACTAGCGGGGGTCACCAAGAGACCCAGTACTTC. It yields the protein CSVGLATSGGHQETQYF.

The chain recombines TRBV9 with TRBJ2-7, with D possibly matching TRBD2 (6 bases). V lost 4 bases to trimming and J lost 6 bases, with 17 bases between them. There are 14 residues in the CDR3. CDR1 is SGDLS and CDR2 is YYNGEE in the germline V gene. CDR3 amino acids: CASSPRLVAAEQYF. In nucleotides, the CDR3 is TGTGCCAGCAGCCCGAGACTAGTTGCGGCCGAGCAGTACTTC. The full variable domain, in which reference TRBV9 and TRBJ2-7 provide the parts outside the CDR3, is DSGVTQTPKHLITATGQRVTLRCSPRSGDLSVYWYQQSLDQGLQFLIQYYNGEERAKGNILERFSAQQFPDLHSELNLSSLELGDSALYFCASSPRLVAAEQYFGPGTRLTVT.

This chain connects TRBV19 to TRBJ2-6; maybe TRBD1 (6 bases). Germline assignment: CDR1 LNHDA and CDR2 SQIVND (reference sequence). V was pared by 4 bases and J by 0 bases, with 13 bases between. The CDR3 is made up of 17 amino acids. In nucleotides, the CDR3 is TGTGCCAGTAGTAGACAGGTGATTAGCTCTGGGGCCAACGTCCTGACTTTC. Amino acids: CASSRQVISSGANVLTF.